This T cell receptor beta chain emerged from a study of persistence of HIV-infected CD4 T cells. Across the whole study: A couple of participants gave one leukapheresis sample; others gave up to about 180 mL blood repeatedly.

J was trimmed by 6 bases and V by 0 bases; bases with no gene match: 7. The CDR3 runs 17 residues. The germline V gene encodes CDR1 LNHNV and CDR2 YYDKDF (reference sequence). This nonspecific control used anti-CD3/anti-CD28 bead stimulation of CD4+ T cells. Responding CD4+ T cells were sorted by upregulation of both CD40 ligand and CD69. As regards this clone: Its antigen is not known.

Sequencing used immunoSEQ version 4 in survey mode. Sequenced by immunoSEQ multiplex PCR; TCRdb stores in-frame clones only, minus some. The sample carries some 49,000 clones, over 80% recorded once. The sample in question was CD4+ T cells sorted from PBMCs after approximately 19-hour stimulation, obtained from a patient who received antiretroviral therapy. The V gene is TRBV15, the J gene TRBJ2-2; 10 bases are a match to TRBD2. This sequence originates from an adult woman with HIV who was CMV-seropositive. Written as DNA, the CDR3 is TGTGCCACCAGCAGAGATTTTCTAGCGGGAGCAGCCGGGGAGCTGTTTTTT. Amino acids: CATSRDFLAGAAGELFF.